This passage covers 8 T cell receptor beta chains from one sample sequenced in a study of Ad26.COV2.S vaccination and SARS-CoV-2 variants. Data came from immunoSEQ multiplex PCR; TCRdb stores just in-frame clones and leaves some out. This table has hundreds of thousands of clones, approximately 90% appearing once. Sample treatment: roughly 19 received Ad26.COV2.S at low or high dose, single or two shots; several received placebo; per-sample allocation not given. The study sampled participants on day 63 after the first vaccine or placebo injection. Here the sequenced sample was peripheral blood, taken in a trial of Ad26.COV2.S vaccine versus placebo. The source is a person between 18 and 65 years old who received the Ad26.COV2.S COVID-19 vaccine or a placebo.

The table lists this clone with a few counts. This rearrangement joins TRBV23-1 to TRBJ1-1; a possible D gene is TRBD1 (5 bases). TRBV23-1 qualifies as an ORF whose function is uncertain. The CDR3 runs 12 residues. V shed 2 bases and J shed 7 bases, with 8 bases lying between them. DNA of the CDR3: TGCGCCAGCAGTCAAGGGACCGATGAAGCTTTCTTT. Translation: CASSQGTDEAFF.

The CDR3 DNA reads as TGTGCCAGCAGCCTAAGCCCGGGACTAGCGGGAGTTTGGAAGTACTTC. Amino acid sequence: CASSLSPGLAGVWKYF. This chain connects TRBV11-2 to TRBJ2-7; 14 positions agree with TRBD2. V lost 5 bases and J lost 11; bases outside the gene matches: 14. Germline V lookup: CDR1 SGHAT, CDR2 FQNNGV. The CDR3 runs 16 residues.

This rearrangement joins TRBV28 to TRBJ1-5, with D perhaps TRBD1 (6 bases). The CDR3 has 15 amino acids. Per germline, CDR1 MDHEN and CDR2 SYDVKM. Trimming removed 6 bases from V and 1 base from J, with 13 bases in between. The CDR3 coding sequence is TGTGCCAGCAGGGGGGGCGGGATAAGCAATCAGCCCCAGCATTTT. Translation: CASRGGGISNQPQHF.

The V call is TRBV25-1, the J call TRBJ1-4; D gene uncertain. The V gene's germline CDR1 is MGHDK and CDR2 SYGVNS. This CDR3 region has 12 residues. V lost 3 bases and J lost 13, with 12 bases in between. This chain's CDR3 is CASSDGDLILFF. The CDR3 DNA reads as TGTGCCAGCAGTGACGGAGACCTGATACTGTTTTTT.

In DNA, the CDR3 is TGTGCCAGCAGCCAACTCGGCCGGAACACCGGGGAGCTGTTTTTT. Translation: CASSQLGRNTGELFF. The chain has TRBV4-2 and TRBJ2-2; D is unresolved. CDR1 is LGHNA, CDR2 YNFKEQ, per germline. CDR3 length equals 15 residues. Trimming cost V 2 bases and J 1 base, with 8 bases left between them.

The chain is built from TRBV29-1 and TRBJ2-7; D remains unclear. The CDR3 runs 13 residues. In germline, CDR1 is SQVTM, CDR2 ANQGSEA. V was cut by 2 bases and J by 3 bases, with 11 bases left in between. The CDR3 protein is CSVELGSSYEQYF. The CDR3 DNA follows: TGCAGCGTTGAACTGGGTTCTAGCTACGAGCAGTACTTC.

V gene TRBV9 combines with J gene TRBJ1-5, with a weak D call TRBD1 (6 bases). The V gene's germline CDR1 is SGDLS and CDR2 YYNGEE. The CDR3 runs 15 residues. V shed 0 bases and J shed 3 bases, with 10 bases lying between them. In DNA form, the CDR3 reads TGTGCCAGCAGCGTAGCTCAGGGGCCCAATCAGCCCCAGCATTTT. It is translated as CASSVAQGPNQPQHF.

This sequence joins TRBV6-2 or TRBV6-3 and TRBJ1-5; D perhaps matches TRBD1 (6 bases). The germline V gene has CDR1 MNHEY and CDR2 SVGEGT. V lost 4 bases to trimming and J lost 7 bases, with 23 bases between them. The CDR3 covers 17 residues. For the CDR3, the DNA is TGTGCCAGCAGTTTGGTAAGGACCAAACAGGGTTTCCAGCCCCAGCATTTT. Translation: CASSLVRTKQGFQPQHF.